These 12 T cell receptor beta chains came from one sample sequenced in a study of blood T cells in healthy people across ages. Using a J-beta primer mix together with a sample-barcoded 5' primer, a second PCR was run for roughly 7 to 12 cycles. MiXCR, applied by TCRdb to the 5' RACE reads, yields one record per CDR3 protein. The sample has 700,000 or so distinct CDR3 sequences; approximately 21% are singletons. Source material: blood. The receptors derive from a man between 65 and 85 years old in good health.

The rearrangement joins TRBV27 to TRBJ2-1; D gene unclear. The ends were cut back, 3 bases at V and 7 bases at J, with 10 bases in the middle. The CDR3 contains 13 residues. Germline CDR1 is MNHEY and CDR2 is SMNVEV (reference sequence). CDR3 bases: TGTGCCAGCAGTTTTCGAGTGGAGAATGAGCAGTTCTTC. This encodes CASSFRVENEQFF.

This clonotype was picked up a small number of times. The J gene is TRBJ2-1, the V gene TRBV7-2; 7 bases are a match to TRBD1. This CDR3 has 13 amino acids. Trimming at V came to 10 bases and at J to 7 bases, leaving 10 bases not matched to a gene. Germline CDR1 SGHTA, CDR2 FQGNSA. The CDR3 DNA sequence: TGTGCCACCTCGACAGGGACGGGGAATGAGCAGTTCTTC. Its translation is CATSTGTGNEQFF.

The chain has TRBV19 and TRBJ2-3; 7 positions match TRBD2. This CDR3 is built from 13 residues. The ends lost 6 bases at V and 8 bases at J; junction bases unmatched: 8. Germline assignment: CDR1 LNHDA and CDR2 SQIVND (reference sequence). In DNA, the CDR3 is TGTGCCAGTAGACGGGGAGGGGATACTACGCAGTATTTT. Protein sequence: CASRRGGDTTQYF.

The chain carries TRBV5-1 and TRBJ2-3; D unresolved. The CDR3 spans 15 residues. CDR1 and CDR2 from the germline V gene are SGHRS and YFSETQ. Trimming removed 1 base at V and 4 bases at J, with 13 bases between. CDR3 amino acids: CASSLMSAGADTQYF. In DNA form, the CDR3 reads TGCGCCAGCAGCTTGATGAGCGCCGGCGCAGATACGCAGTATTTT.

This chain's CDR3 is CASSSKSALAGGLYEQYV. The CDR3 DNA follows: TGTGCCAGCAGCTCTAAGTCGGCCCTAGCGGGAGGGCTCTACGAGCAGTACGTC. V usage is TRBV7-3 and J usage is TRBJ2-7; 12 bases align to TRBD2. Germline-derived CDR1 and CDR2 are SGHTA and FQGTGA. With 4 bases clipped from V and 3 bases from J, the junction kept 13 bases outside the gene matches. This CDR3 comprises 18 residues.

This clonotype was counted between two and nine times. This chain uses TRBV20-1 with TRBJ2-5; D gene unclear. The germline V and J ends were trimmed by 3 bases and 1 base, with 6 bases remaining between them. This CDR3 is built from 12 residues. From germline, CDR1 is DFQATT and CDR2 SNEGSKA (reference sequence). For the CDR3, the DNA is TGCAGTGCTAGTCTCCTCCAAGAGACCCAGTACTTC. It encodes CSASLLQETQYF.

This clonotype was detected a few times. The chain combines TRBV15 with TRBJ1-1, with D unclear. CDR3 length: 13 amino acids. V was cut by 0 bases and J by 2 bases, with 4 bases left in between. The germline CDR1 and CDR2 sequences are LNHNV and YYDKDF (reference sequence). CDR3 DNA: TGTGCCACCAGCAGAGATTTTAACACTGAAGCTTTCTTT. Translation: CATSRDFNTEAFF. The whole variable domain, remainder taken from reference TRBV15 and TRBJ1-1, is DAMVIQNPRYQVTQFGKPVTLSCSQTLNHNVMYWYQQKSSQAPKLLFHYYDKDFNNEADTPDNFQSRRPNTSFCFLDIRSPGLGDTAMYLCATSRDFNTEAFFGQGTRLTVV.

A few counts support this clonotype. The junction departs from germline at one end; a sequencing error may be responsible. The chain joins TRBV5-1 to TRBJ2-1; 8 bases fit TRBD2. The CDR3 totals 16 residues. Germline V lookup: CDR1 SGHRS, CDR2 YFSETQ. CDR3 sequence reads: CASSRSGDPRSNEQLF. CDR3 sequence (DNA): TGCGCCAGCAGTCGTAGCGGGGATCCCCGTAGCAATGAGCAGCTCTTC.

Only a few counts were recorded for this clonotype. V gene TRBV18 combines with J gene TRBJ2-5, with 7 positions matching TRBD2. The J call is uncertain, as TRBJ2-1 better fits the DNA end. Germline CDR1 KGHSH, CDR2 LQKENI. The CDR3 consists of 14 residues. The CDR3 region is CASVPSGANNEQFF. CDR3 in DNA: TGTGCCAGCGTTCCTAGCGGAGCTAACAATGAGCAGTTCTTC.

The gene calls are TRBV5-1 and TRBJ1-1; D unclear. Germline assignment: CDR1 SGHRS and CDR2 YFSETQ. This CDR3 region has 14 residues. V lost 0 bases, J lost 3 bases, and 9 bases lay in between. CDR3 DNA: TGCGCCAGCAGCTTGGCGTTTCAGGACACTGAAGCTTTCTTT. This encodes CASSLAFQDTEAFF.

The CDR3 DNA sequence: TGTGCCAGCAGTTTAGAGGCTAGCAATCAGCCCCAGCATTTT. Its translation is CASSLEASNQPQHF. The chain carries TRBV12-3 or TRBV12-4 and TRBJ1-5; D is unresolved. V lost 1 base to trimming and J lost 0 bases, with 4 bases between them. The CDR3 is 14 residues long.

This clonotype has a handful of counts. The chain uses TRBV3-1 and TRBJ1-4; 7 bases are a match to TRBD1. Germline lookup yields CDR1 LGHDT and CDR2 YNNKEL (reference sequence). The CDR3 is 16 residues long. The ends lost 3 bases at V and 7 bases at J; junction bases unmatched: 11. CDR3 in amino acids: CASSHGPGGRSEKLFF. The CDR3 DNA reads as TGTGCCAGCAGCCATGGGCCAGGGGGAAGGTCTGAAAAACTGTTTTTT. Supplemented by reference TRBV3-1 and TRBJ1-4, the full variable domain reads DTAVSQTPKYLVTQMGNDKSIKCEQNLGHDTMYWYKQDSKKFLKIMFSYNNKELIINETVPNRFSPKSPDKAHLNLHINSLELGDSAVYFCASSHGPGGRSEKLFFGSGTQLSVL.